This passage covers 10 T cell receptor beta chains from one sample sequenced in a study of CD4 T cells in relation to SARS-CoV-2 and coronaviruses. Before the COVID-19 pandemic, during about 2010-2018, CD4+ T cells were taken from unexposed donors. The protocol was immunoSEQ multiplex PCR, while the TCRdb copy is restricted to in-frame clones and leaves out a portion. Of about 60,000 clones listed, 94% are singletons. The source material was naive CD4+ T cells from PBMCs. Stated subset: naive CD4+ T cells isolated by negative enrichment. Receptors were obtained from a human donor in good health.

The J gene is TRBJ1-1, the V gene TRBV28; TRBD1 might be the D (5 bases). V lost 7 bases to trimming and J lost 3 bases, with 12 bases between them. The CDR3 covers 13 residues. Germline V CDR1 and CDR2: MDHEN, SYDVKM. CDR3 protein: CASIFGGYTEAFF. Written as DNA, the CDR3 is TGTGCCAGCATCTTCGGGGGGTACACTGAAGCTTTCTTT.

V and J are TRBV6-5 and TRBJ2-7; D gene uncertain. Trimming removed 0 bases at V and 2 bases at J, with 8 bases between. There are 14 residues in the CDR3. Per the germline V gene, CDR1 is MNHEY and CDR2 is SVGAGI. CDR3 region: CASSYSEVAYEQYF. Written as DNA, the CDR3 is TGTGCCAGCAGTTACTCAGAGGTGGCCTACGAGCAGTACTTC.

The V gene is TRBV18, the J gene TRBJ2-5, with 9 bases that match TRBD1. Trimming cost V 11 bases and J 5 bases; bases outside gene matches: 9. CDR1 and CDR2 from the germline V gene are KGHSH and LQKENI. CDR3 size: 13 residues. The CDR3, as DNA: TGTGCCGGCAGAACAGGGGGCGGCGAGACCCAGTACTTC. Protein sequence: CAGRTGGGETQYF.

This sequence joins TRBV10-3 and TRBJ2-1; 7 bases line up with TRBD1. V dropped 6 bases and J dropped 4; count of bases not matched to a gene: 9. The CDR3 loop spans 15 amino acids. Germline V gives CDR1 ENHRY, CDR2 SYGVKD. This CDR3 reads CAISQGGAEYNEQFF. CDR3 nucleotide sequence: TGTGCCATCAGCCAAGGGGGCGCCGAGTACAATGAGCAGTTCTTC.

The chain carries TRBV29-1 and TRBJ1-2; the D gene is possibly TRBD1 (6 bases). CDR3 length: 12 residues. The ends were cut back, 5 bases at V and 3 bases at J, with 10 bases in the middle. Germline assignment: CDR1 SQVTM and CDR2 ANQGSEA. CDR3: CSVNRVHYGYTF. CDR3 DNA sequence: TGCAGCGTTAACAGGGTACACTATGGCTACACCTTC.

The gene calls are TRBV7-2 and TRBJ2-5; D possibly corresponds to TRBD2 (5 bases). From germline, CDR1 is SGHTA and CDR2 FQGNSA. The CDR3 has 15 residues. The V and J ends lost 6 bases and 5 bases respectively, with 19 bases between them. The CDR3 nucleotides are TGTGCCAGCAGAGACGCACTAGGTTCGCGGGAGACCCAGTACTTC. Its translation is CASRDALGSRETQYF. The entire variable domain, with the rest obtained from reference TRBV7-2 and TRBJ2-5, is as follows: GAGVSQSPSNKVTEKGKDVELRCDPISGHTALYWYRQSLGQGLEFLIYFQGNSAPDKSGLPSDRFSAERTGGSVSTLTIQRTQQEDSAVYLCASRDALGSRETQYFGPGTRLLVL.

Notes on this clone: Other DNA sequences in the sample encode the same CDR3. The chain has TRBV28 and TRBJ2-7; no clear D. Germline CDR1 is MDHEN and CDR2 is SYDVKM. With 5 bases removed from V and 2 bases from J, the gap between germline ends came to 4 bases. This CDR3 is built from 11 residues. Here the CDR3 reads CASSLTYEQYF. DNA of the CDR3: TGTGCCAGCAGTCTAACCTACGAGCAGTACTTC.

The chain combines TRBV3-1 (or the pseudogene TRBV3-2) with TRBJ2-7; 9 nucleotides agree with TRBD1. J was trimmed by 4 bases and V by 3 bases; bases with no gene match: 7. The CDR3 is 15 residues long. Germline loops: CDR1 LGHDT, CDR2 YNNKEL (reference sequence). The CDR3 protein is CASSHAGTGHYEQYF. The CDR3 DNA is TGTGCCAGCAGCCACGCCGGGACAGGGCATTACGAGCAGTACTTC.

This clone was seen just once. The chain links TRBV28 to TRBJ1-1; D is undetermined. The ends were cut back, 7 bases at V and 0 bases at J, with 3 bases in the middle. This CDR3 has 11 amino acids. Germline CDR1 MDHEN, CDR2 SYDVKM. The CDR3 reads CASMMNTEAFF. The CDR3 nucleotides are TGTGCCAGCATGATGAACACTGAAGCTTTCTTT.

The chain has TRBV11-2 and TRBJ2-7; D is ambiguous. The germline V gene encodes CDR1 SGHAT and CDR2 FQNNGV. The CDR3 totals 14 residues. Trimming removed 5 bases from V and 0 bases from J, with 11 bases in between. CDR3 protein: CASSHRTISYEQYF. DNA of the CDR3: TGTGCCAGCAGCCATCGGACGATCTCCTACGAGCAGTACTTC. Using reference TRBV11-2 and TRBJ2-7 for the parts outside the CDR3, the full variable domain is EAGVAQSPRYKIIEKRQSVAFWCNPISGHATLYWYQQILGQGPKLLIQFQNNGVVDDSQLPKDRFSAERLKGVDSTLKIQPAKLEDSAVYLCASSHRTISYEQYFGPGTRLTVT.